This T cell receptor beta chain was recovered during a study of beta chain features in type 1 diabetes. Findings and caveats of the study: There was a moderate but significant shortening of TCRB CDR3s in all four CD4+ subsets of Type 1 diabetes patients.

Sequencing targeted expressed TCRB transcripts, as all isolated RNA had been reverse transcribed. The repertoire was sequenced with immunoSEQ multiplex PCR; TCRdb's copy has only in-frame clones and lacks some. The table records about 360,000 clones, roughly 12% of them present only once. The CDR3 covers 13 residues. CDR1 and CDR2 (germline): SGHVS, FNYEAQ. Trimming removed 0 bases at V and 5 bases at J, with 5 bases between. For this clone: Its antigen is undetermined.

The TCR originated in a woman aged 18-35 years with type 1 diabetes. Sequenced input: naive CD4+ T cells from blood. This chain connects TRBV7-6 to TRBJ1-5, with D uncertain. This CDR3 is CASSLARDQPQHF. The CDR3 region has the DNA TGTGCCAGCAGCTTAGCGCGGGATCAGCCCCAGCATTTT.